These 13 T cell receptor beta chains originate from one sample sequenced in a study of cytomegalovirus exposure and HLA in healthy donors. The PCR made use of 60 Vbeta and 13 Jbeta primers. TCRdb's table, derived via immunoSEQ multiplex PCR, lists solely in-frame clones and lacks some. Of some 120,000 clones listed, 79% are singletons. Sequenced input: PBMCs. The receptor source for this set is a man aged 30-40 years in good health and CMV-seropositive.

The V call is TRBV5-1, the J call TRBJ1-1, with TRBD1 matching 8 bases. CDR1 and CDR2 from the germline V gene are SGHRS and YFSETQ. The CDR3 spans 14 residues. J was trimmed by 4 bases and V by 4 bases; bases with no gene match: 6. CDR3 coding DNA: TGCGCCAGCAGCCCGCAGGGGGCGAGCACTGAAGCTTTCTTT. It encodes CASSPQGASTEAFF.

The chain has TRBV15 and TRBJ2-3, with 10 nucleotides matching TRBD2. V dropped 0 bases and J dropped 7; count of bases not matched to a gene: 13. The CDR3 is 18 residues long. CDR1 and CDR2 (germline): LNHNV, YYDKDF (reference sequence). The CDR3 nucleotides read TGTGCCACCAGCAGAGATCCTTTTTCGAGCGGGAGGGCCCATACGCAGTATTTT. This gives the protein CATSRDPFSSGRAHTQYF.

The V and J genes are TRBV9 and TRBJ2-7; TRBD1 agrees at 9 bases. Germline V lookup: CDR1 SGDLS, CDR2 YYNGEE. This CDR3 has 15 amino acids. V lost 0 bases and J lost 3; bases outside the gene matches: 4. The CDR3 nucleotides are TGTGCCAGCAGCGTAGATGGGACAGGGCGCTACGAGCAGTACTTC. It translates to CASSVDGTGRYEQYF.

The chain links TRBV19 to TRBJ2-7; TRBD2 agrees at 7 bases. The CDR3 consists of 18 residues. The J segment lost 2 bases and the V segment lost 1 base, leaving 14 bases of the junction unmatched. Germline CDR1 is LNHDA and CDR2 is SQIVND (reference sequence). The CDR3 region is CASSIAFPSTAGAYEQYF. The CDR3 nucleotides are TGTGCCAGTAGTATAGCCTTCCCCTCTACGGCGGGAGCCTACGAGCAGTACTTC.

There are a few counts of this clone. J is TRBJ1-6 and V is TRBV15; 12 bases are shared with TRBD1. The germline V gene encodes CDR1 LNHNV and CDR2 YYDKDF (reference sequence). The ends lost 0 bases at V and 7 bases at J; junction bases unmatched: 13. The CDR3 is 20 amino acids. CDR3 in amino acids: CATSRERPGPGQGANSPLHF. CDR3 bases: TGTGCCACCAGCAGAGAACGGCCAGGACCGGGACAGGGGGCGAATTCACCCCTCCACTTT.

CDR3 residues: CAITREGLYNEQFF. CDR3 nucleotides: TGTGCCATCACGCGGGAGGGCCTTTACAATGAGCAGTTCTTC. The chain carries TRBV10-3 and TRBJ2-1, with 9 bases identical to TRBD2. Trimming at V came to 7 bases and at J to 4 bases, leaving 5 bases not matched to a gene. CDR1 and CDR2 (germline): ENHRY, SYGVKD. CDR3 size: 14 residues.

This clone was detected once. The chain combines TRBV7-2 with TRBJ2-2; 9 nucleotides line up with TRBD2. The CDR3 extends over 16 amino acids. V shed 6 bases, J shed 7 bases, and the junction held 12 bases outside the gene matches. The germline CDR1 and CDR2 sequences are SGHTA and FQGNSA. CDR3: CASRARGGGAGGELFF. The CDR3 nucleotides read TGTGCCAGCAGAGCTCGGGGCGGGGGGGCTGGCGGGGAGCTGTTTTTT.

On this clone: A junction boundary mismatches the germline segment, possibly from a read error. V gene TRBV9 combines with J gene TRBJ2-6; 9 nucleotides match TRBD1. CDR1 is SGDLS, CDR2 YYNGEE, per germline. The CDR3 is 18 amino acids. The CDR3 here is CASSIRDRASSGANGLTF. In nucleotides, the CDR3 is TGTGCCAGCAGCATCCGGGACAGGGCTTCTTCTGGGGCCAACGGCCTGACTTTC.

This clone was detected only once. The DNA of the CDR3 is TGTGCCAGCAGCTTTTCCACTTCCAAAAACATTCAGTACTTC. Protein: CASSFSTSKNIQYF. The chain recombines TRBV7-2 with TRBJ2-4; D not resolved. Germline-derived CDR1 and CDR2 are SGHTA and FQGNSA. The V end was cut by 3 bases, the J end by 2 bases, with 8 bases between. CDR3 length equals 14 residues.

As to this clone: This sample also contains other DNA sequences that code for the same CDR3. J is TRBJ2-7 and V is TRBV11-3; D might be TRBD1 (5 bases). V was clipped by 3 bases and J by 3 bases, with 9 bases between them. Germline CDR1 and CDR2: SGHNT and YENEEA. This CDR3 region has 13 residues. CDR3 DNA: TGTGCCAGCAGCTTGGGGCAGTACTACGAGCAGTACTTC. It is translated as CASSLGQYYEQYF. The full variable domain, rest sourced from reference TRBV11-3 and TRBJ2-7, is EAGVVQSPRYKIIEKKQPVAFWCNPISGHNTLYWYLQNLGQGPELLIRYENEEAVDDSQLPKDRFSAERLKGVDSTLKIQPAELGDSAVYLCASSLGQYYEQYFGPGTRLTVT.

This sequence joins TRBV11-3 and TRBJ2-7, with TRBD1 matching 9 bases. Germline V gene lookup returns CDR1 SGHNT and CDR2 YENEEA. V lost 3 bases, J lost 5 bases, and 8 bases stayed unmatched. The CDR3 spans 15 residues. This chain's CDR3 is CASSFSTGGWNEQYF. DNA of the CDR3: TGTGCCAGCAGCTTCAGCACAGGGGGCTGGAACGAGCAGTACTTC.

The CDR3 coding sequence is TGTGCCAGCAGCTTATCCTATCGGGAGACCCAGTACTTC. Amino acid sequence: CASSLSYRETQYF. The J gene is TRBJ2-5, the V gene TRBV7-2; D remains unclear. In germline, CDR1 is SGHTA, CDR2 FQGNSA. There are 13 residues in the CDR3. The V end lost 2 bases, the J end lost 5 bases, and 9 bases lay between the germline ends.

J is TRBJ2-7 and V is TRBV30; TRBD2 agrees at 7 bases. V was pared by 5 bases and J by 7 bases, with 11 bases of the junction left unmatched. This CDR3 comprises 13 residues. CDR1 is GTSNPN and CDR2 is SVGIG in the germline V gene (reference sequence). CDR3 nucleotide sequence: TGTGCCTGGGGAGGGACTACCAAGGGGGAGCAGTACTTC. Translation gives CAWGGTTKGEQYF.